The 10 T cell receptor beta chains listed next were all sequenced from one sample in a study of metastatic and nonmetastatic thyroid tumors. MiXCR re-clonotyped the PCR reads for TCRdb. The sample lists approximately 15,000 clones, around 28% occurring once. No patient had received any treatment before thyroid surgery. The specimen sequenced was tumor tissue. These TCRs come from a male donor with papillary thyroid cancer or a benign thyroid nodule (not recorded which). Some clones in this sample may be carry-over from other donors' samples.

V is TRBV28 and J is TRBJ2-7; the D is unclear. The germline V gene has CDR1 MDHEN and CDR2 SYDVKM. The V end lost 5 bases, the J end lost 0 bases, and 17 bases lay between the germline ends. This CDR3 has 16 amino acids. The CDR3 DNA reads TGTGCCAGCAGTCCAGCTGAGACGCGGAGCTCCTACGAGCAGTACTTC. It translates to CASSPAETRSSYEQYF.

The count of this clone is one. The CDR3 region has the DNA TGCGCCAGCAGCTTGGACGAATACAATGAGCAGTTCTTC. Residues: CASSLDEYNEQFF. The V call is TRBV5-1, the J call TRBJ2-1; D gene unclear. Trimming stripped 0 bases from V and 4 bases from J, with 5 bases between. Per germline, CDR1 SGHRS and CDR2 YFSETQ. This CDR3 is 13 amino acids long.

This clone was found many times. This chain links TRBV28 with TRBJ1-2; D unclear. The CDR3 is 13 amino acids. The V end lost 3 bases, the J end lost 2 bases, and 7 bases lay between the germline ends. Germline lookup yields CDR1 MDHEN and CDR2 SYDVKM. The CDR3 spells CASSFGQNYGYTF. CDR3 nucleotides: TGTGCCAGCAGTTTCGGCCAAAACTATGGCTACACCTTC.

The chain recombines TRBV5-1 with TRBJ2-5; 10 positions agree with TRBD2. Losses at the gene ends were 2 bases for V and 1 base for J; bases not matched to a gene: 11. The germline V gene has CDR1 SGHRS and CDR2 YFSETQ. The CDR3 covers 18 residues. The CDR3 reads CASSFQTNSGRLQETQYF. CDR3 bases: TGCGCCAGCAGCTTCCAAACGAATAGCGGGAGGCTCCAAGAGACCCAGTACTTC.

DNA of the CDR3: TGTGCCAGCTCACCACGAGCGGGGCCGGAAGATACGCAGTATTTT. Encoded protein: CASSPRAGPEDTQYF. The chain combines TRBV18 with TRBJ2-3; TRBD2 matches 7 bases. The germline V gene has CDR1 KGHSH and CDR2 LQKENI. The CDR3 has 15 amino acids. Trimming at V came to 1 base and at J to 5 bases, leaving 6 bases not matched to a gene.

This clone is classed as medium-sized. The junction departs from the called germline gene at one end, perhaps through a read error. This chain uses TRBV5-1 with TRBJ2-7; 7 bases map to TRBD2. CDR1 is SGHRS and CDR2 is YFSETQ in the germline V gene. The CDR3 extends over 15 amino acids. Here the CDR3 reads CASSLVSAGSEPGHF. As DNA, the CDR3 is TGCGCCAGCAGCTTGGTCTCAGCGGGATCGGAACCTGGACACTTC. Using reference TRBV5-1 and TRBJ2-7 for the parts outside the CDR3, the full variable domain is KAGVTQTPRYLIKTRGQQVTLSCSPISGHRSVSWYQQTPGQGLQFLFEYFSETQRNKGNFPGRFSGRQFSNSRSEMNVSTLELGDSALYLCASSLVSAGSEPGHFGPGTRLTVT.

The gene calls are TRBV12-3 or TRBV12-4 and TRBJ1-1; D possibly corresponds to TRBD1 (5 bases). The CDR3 length is 13 residues. V lost 4 bases, J lost 3 bases, and 9 bases lay in between. The CDR3 reads CASSSVRDTEAFF. For the CDR3, the DNA is TGTGCCAGCAGTTCGGTCAGGGACACTGAAGCTTTCTTT.

With regard to this clone: Relative to the germline gene, one junction end is altered; a read error may explain this. The V gene is TRBV9, the J gene TRBJ2-2, with 8 bases that match TRBD2. This CDR3 is built from 18 residues. Germline CDR1 and CDR2: SGDLS and YYNGEE. The CDR3 region has the DNA TGTGCCAGCAGCCCATTGGGGCGGGGGGCCTTCGAAAACCGGGGAGCTGTTTTT. It is translated as CASSPLGRGAFENRGAVF.

The rearrangement uses TRBV6-1 and TRBJ1-2; maybe TRBD1 (5 bases). Germline V lookup: CDR1 MNHNS, CDR2 SASEGT. V dropped 7 bases and J dropped 7 bases, with 22 bases sitting between them. The length of the CDR3 is 15 residues. The CDR3 is CASILVPRGVFGYTF. CDR3 bases: TGTGCCAGCATCCTCGTACCCCGGGGGGTTTTTGGCTACACCTTC.

The V gene is TRBV18, the J gene TRBJ1-2; D remains unclear. Germline V gives CDR1 KGHSH, CDR2 LQKENI. V was trimmed by 8 bases and J by 8 bases, leaving 18 bases between them. The CDR3 totals 13 residues. The CDR3 sequence: CASEAADQRGYTF. The CDR3, as DNA: TGTGCCAGCGAAGCGGCAGACCAACGGGGCTACACCTTC.